Below, 20 T cell receptor beta chains from the same sample are listed, as sequenced in a study of T cell repertoires in cytomegalovirus infection (dated by TCRdb to between 2019 and 2020). Sequencing instrument: Illumina HiSeq 1500. Using fastp at Q25 and MiXCR, TCRdb reprocessed the public reads and kept productive beta chains. One record per CDR3 amino acid sequence lists the most common genes and DNA. The sample has about 440,000 distinct CDR3 sequences on record, under 40% of them singletons. The ten top clones hold about an eighth of the sample. Material: PBMCs. The receptors here all came from a human donor in good health (CMV status not recorded). Some clones in this sample may be carry-over from other donors' samples.

DNA for the CDR3: TGTGCCAGCAGCCAAGGGACTCTGAGGGGAGAGACCCAGTACTTC. Its protein is CASSQGTLRGETQYF. The chain is built from TRBV6-1 and TRBJ2-5, with TRBD2 as a possible D gene (6 bases). The germline gives CDR1 MNHNS, CDR2 SASEGT. The CDR3 loop spans 15 amino acids. Trimming cost V 6 bases and J 4 bases, with 18 bases left between them.

This clonotype was counted a few times. This chain uses TRBV6-5 with TRBJ1-1; TRBD1 matches 11 bases. The CDR3 runs to 15 residues. Germline loops: CDR1 MNHEY, CDR2 SVGAGI. V trimming: 0 bases; J trimming: 3 bases; junction bases outside the gene matches: 0. The CDR3 loop is CASSYSGQGDTEAFF. CDR3 sequence (DNA): TGTGCCAGCAGTTACTCGGGACAGGGGGACACTGAAGCTTTCTTT.

For this clonotype: It may be a read error: a sequence one base away is much more abundant. The chain joins TRBV7-9 to TRBJ2-7; D tentatively reads TRBD1 or TRBD2 (5 bases each). Trimming shortened V by 5 bases and J by 2 bases, and 16 bases separated the two germline ends. The CDR3 extends over 15 amino acids. The germline CDR1 and CDR2 sequences are SEHNR and FQNEAQ (reference sequence). Written as DNA, the CDR3 is TGTGCCAGCAGCCTTGGGTGGGGGTCAACCTACGAGCAGTACTTC. It specifies CASSLGWGSTYEQYF.

In the case of this clonotype: One junction end does not reproduce the germline sequence, and a read error may be involved. CDR3 amino acids: CARSDPWTDSSYEQYF. As DNA, the CDR3 is TGTGCCCGCAGTGACCCCTGGACAGACTCCTCCTACGAGCAGTACTTC. This chain uses TRBV6-6 with TRBJ2-7; TRBD1 might be the D (6 bases). This CDR3 is 16 amino acids long. Germline V gene lookup returns CDR1 MNHNY and CDR2 SVGAGI (reference sequence).

The chain recombines TRBV7-9 with TRBJ2-7, with a weak D call TRBD1 (5 bases). Deletions cut 5 bases from V and 3 bases from J, with 11 bases between. Germline lookup yields CDR1 SEHNR and CDR2 FQNEAQ (reference sequence). This CDR3 region has 13 residues. For the CDR3, the DNA is TGTGCCAGCAGCACCACTCAGGGCTACGAGCAGTACTTC. Its protein product is CASSTTQGYEQYF.

This rearrangement joins TRBV11-2 to TRBJ1-3, with TRBD1 identical over 10 bases. V lost 3 bases and J lost 2; bases outside the gene matches: 4. CDR3 length: 16 amino acids. Germline V gene lookup returns CDR1 SGHAT and CDR2 FQNNGV. CDR3 sequence reads: CASSFDRGQTGNTIYF. The CDR3 coding sequence is TGTGCCAGCAGCTTCGACAGGGGGCAGACTGGAAACACCATATATTTT.

CDR3 DNA sequence: TGTGCCAGTAGTTCCCACGGGGACAATTCAAACCAGCATTTT. Its protein product is CASSSHGDNSNQHF. This rearrangement joins TRBV19 to TRBJ1-5; TRBD1 is a possible D gene (6 bases). V dropped 5 bases and J dropped 12 bases, with 20 bases sitting between them. This CDR3 is 14 amino acids long. Germline loops: CDR1 LNHDA, CDR2 SQIVND (reference sequence).

This clonotype was seen a few times. The rearrangement uses TRBV19 and TRBJ1-5; 7 bases map to TRBD1. V lost 8 bases to trimming and J lost 3 bases; unmatched junction nucleotides: 10. CDR1 is LNHDA, CDR2 SQIVND, per germline (reference sequence). The CDR3 sequence is 15 residues long. This CDR3 reads CASLHGTAVNQPQHF. CDR3 nucleotides: TGTGCCAGTTTGCATGGGACAGCCGTCAATCAGCCCCAGCATTTT.

This clonotype was detected only once. The rearrangement links TRBV24-1 to TRBJ2-5, with D possibly matching TRBD1 (6 bases). V lost 3 bases to trimming and J lost 5 bases, with 12 bases between them. The CDR3 sequence is 14 residues long. Germline values: CDR1 KGHDR, CDR2 SFDVKD. CDR3 nucleotide sequence: TGTGCCACCAGTGATGGTACAGGGTGGGAGACCCAGTACTTC. Translation: CATSDGTGWETQYF.

This clonotype was counted ten times or more. DNA of the CDR3: TGTGCCAGCAGTCAAGCCCACGAGGGCGCGACCCAGTACTTC. As protein: CASSQAHEGATQYF. The chain links TRBV12-3 or TRBV12-4 to TRBJ2-5; D is perhaps TRBD2 (5 bases). This CDR3 has 14 residues. With 5 bases removed from V and 7 bases from J, the gap between germline ends came to 17 bases.

V gene TRBV5-1 combines with J gene TRBJ2-7; 13 bases line up with TRBD2. The germline gives CDR1 SGHRS, CDR2 YFSETQ. The V gene end was trimmed by 3 bases and the J gene end by 6 bases; junction bases not matched to a gene: 9. The CDR3 length is 16 residues. CDR3 in DNA: TGCGCCAGCAGCTCGTACTCCGGGACTAGCGGGATCGAGCAGTACTTC. It translates to CASSSYSGTSGIEQYF.

This clonotype has just a few counts. The V call is TRBV6-1, the J call TRBJ1-6, with D tentatively TRBD1 (5 bases). V was clipped by 11 bases and J by 8 bases, with 16 bases between them. CDR1 is MNHNS, CDR2 SASEGT, per germline. This CDR3 comprises 13 residues. The CDR3 loop reads CAYRRDGDSPLHF. The CDR3 nucleotides are TGTGCCTACAGGCGGGACGGGGATTCACCCCTCCACTTT.

V is TRBV20-1 and J is TRBJ2-7, with 7 bases identical to TRBD1. Trimming at V came to 6 bases and at J to 11 bases, leaving 19 bases not matched to a gene. Germline-derived CDR1 and CDR2 are DFQATT and SNEGSKA (reference sequence). This CDR3 comprises 14 residues. Here the CDR3 reads CSATKQGLTYAKYF. The CDR3 DNA sequence: TGCAGTGCAACGAAACAGGGGCTGACCTACGCGAAGTACTTC.

V and J are TRBV3-1 and TRBJ2-1; D uncertain. The V gene lost 4 bases and the J gene lost 9 bases, with 13 bases spanning the gap. Looked up from germline, CDR1 is LGHDT and CDR2 is YNNKEL (reference sequence). The CDR3 totals 13 residues. The CDR3 sequence: CASSRGQDLEQFF. CDR3 sequence (DNA): TGTGCCAGCAGCCGAGGTCAGGACCTTGAGCAGTTCTTC.

This clonotype was detected many times. This rearrangement joins TRBV7-8 to TRBJ2-4; D is perhaps TRBD1 or TRBD2 (5 bases each). CDR3 size: 14 residues. From germline, CDR1 is SGHVS and CDR2 FQNEAQ. V lost 1 base to trimming and J lost 6 bases, with 10 bases between them. The CDR3 sequence: CASSLGWGPNIQYF. The CDR3 region has the DNA TGTGCCAGCAGCTTAGGCTGGGGACCAAACATTCAGTACTTC.

This clonotype was recorded a few times. The chain is built from TRBV10-3 and TRBJ1-2, with 7 bases fitting TRBD1. Germline CDR1 reads ENHRY; CDR2 reads SYGVKD. Germline trimming cut 6 bases from V and 4 bases from J; bases unmatched to any gene: 5. The CDR3 length is 13 residues. The DNA for the CDR3 is TGTGCCATCAGCACAGGGGTCAGCTATGGCTACACCTTC. It yields the protein CAISTGVSYGYTF.

This chain uses TRBV6-1 with TRBJ2-2; 7 bases align to TRBD1. This CDR3 is 13 amino acids long. Trimming removed 5 bases from V and 6 bases from J; junction bases left unmatched: 3. CDR1 is MNHNS, CDR2 SASEGT, per germline. The CDR3 region has the DNA TGTGCCAGCAGTCAGAGGGGGCCCGGGGAGCTGTTTTTT. Its translation is CASSQRGPGELFF.

This sequence joins TRBV6-5 and TRBJ1-2, with TRBD1 identical over 11 bases. CDR3 size: 16 residues. The germline V gene encodes CDR1 MNHEY and CDR2 SVGAGI. With 5 bases clipped from V and 7 bases from J, the junction kept 12 bases outside the gene matches. The CDR3 loop reads CASSPRSGTGGRGYTF. The CDR3 nucleotides read TGTGCCAGCAGTCCTCGGTCGGGGACAGGGGGTCGTGGCTACACCTTC.

This clonotype has a handful of counts. V usage is TRBV7-3 and J usage is TRBJ1-6; D possibly corresponds to TRBD1 (6 bases). The V gene lost 1 base and the J gene lost 10 bases, with 14 bases spanning the gap. This CDR3 is 15 amino acids long. Germline CDR1 reads SGHTA; CDR2 reads FQGTGA. CDR3 amino acids: CASSLNVLGGSPLHF. The CDR3 bases are TGTGCCAGCAGCTTAAATGTCTTAGGGGGGTCACCCCTCCACTTT.

This clonotype has just a few counts. This chain links TRBV7-2 with TRBJ2-2; 8 positions match TRBD1. V lost 5 bases to trimming and J lost 1 base; unmatched junction nucleotides: 3. Germline V gene sequence: CDR1 SGHTA, CDR2 FQGNSA. This CDR3 region has 15 residues. CDR3 in DNA: TGTGCCAGCAGCGCGGGACAGGTGAACACCGGGGAGCTGTTTTTT. This gives the protein CASSAGQVNTGELFF.